A single sample gave rise to the 5 T cell receptor beta chains below, sequenced in a study of cytomegalovirus exposure and HLA in healthy donors. The PCR contained 60 Vbeta and 13 Jbeta primers. The repertoire was sequenced with immunoSEQ multiplex PCR; TCRdb's copy has only in-frame clones and lacks some. There are 150,000 or so clones in the sample; 74% occur only once, and about 7.3% lies in the top ten. What was sequenced was PBMCs. All receptors derive from a male donor in good health and CMV-seronegative.

CDR3 protein: CASSPTGAKGDTQYF. The DNA of the CDR3 is TGTGCCAGCAGCCCGACAGGGGCCAAGGGAGATACGCAGTATTTT. The V and J genes are TRBV5-4 and TRBJ2-3; TRBD1 matches 8 bases. J was trimmed by 5 bases and V by 4 bases; bases with no gene match: 9. The V gene's germline CDR1 is SGHNT and CDR2 YYREEE (reference sequence). This CDR3 is built from 15 residues. Together with reference TRBV5-4 and TRBJ2-3, the CDR3 gives the full variable domain: ETGVTQSPTHLIKTRGQQVTLRCSSQSGHNTVSWYQQALGQGPQFIFQYYREEENGRGNFPPRFSGLQFPNYSSELNVNALELDDSALYLCASSPTGAKGDTQYFGPGTRLTVL.

This clone was seen just once. The chain is built from TRBV7-2 and TRBJ2-7; D might be TRBD1 (5 bases). This CDR3 has 12 amino acids. The germline V gene has CDR1 SGHTA and CDR2 FQGNSA. V lost 5 bases to trimming and J lost 4 bases, with 9 bases between them. The CDR3 spells CASSGPGYEQYF. The CDR3 DNA sequence: TGTGCCAGCAGCGGCCCAGGGTACGAGCAGTACTTC.

Turning to this clone: A junction boundary mismatches the germline segment, possibly from a read error. The chain carries TRBV7-9 and TRBJ2-1, with D uncertain. The CDR3 has 12 residues. Looked up from germline, CDR1 is SEHNR and CDR2 is FQNEAQ (reference sequence). The CDR3 coding sequence is TGTGCCGGCAGCCTAAGTTTAGCTGAGCAGTTCTTC. Its protein is CAGSLSLAEQFF.

The CDR3 nucleotides read TGCGCCAGCAGCCCGGACAGGGGAGATACGCAGTATTTT. Amino acids: CASSPDRGDTQYF. This chain uses TRBV4-3 with TRBJ2-3, with 9 positions matching TRBD1. The CDR3 length is 13 residues. Germline CDR1 and CDR2: LGHNA and YSLEER. J was trimmed by 5 bases and V by 4 bases; bases with no gene match: 1.

The sample holds a few counts of this clone. The chain recombines TRBV29-1 with TRBJ2-5; the D gene is possibly TRBD1 (6 bases). The V gene's germline CDR1 is SQVTM and CDR2 ANQGSEA. V was clipped by 5 bases and J by 5 bases, with 18 bases between them. CDR3 length equals 14 residues. CDR3 sequence reads: CSVRPGALPETQYF. In DNA form, the CDR3 reads TGCAGCGTTAGGCCAGGGGCCCTCCCCGAGACCCAGTACTTC. The full variable domain, in which reference TRBV29-1 and TRBJ2-5 provide the parts outside the CDR3, is SAVISQKPSRDICQRGTSLTIQCQVDSQVTMMFWYRQQPGQSLTLIATANQGSEATYESGFVIDKFPISRPNLTFSTLTVSNMSPEDSSIYLCSVRPGALPETQYFGPGTRLLVL.